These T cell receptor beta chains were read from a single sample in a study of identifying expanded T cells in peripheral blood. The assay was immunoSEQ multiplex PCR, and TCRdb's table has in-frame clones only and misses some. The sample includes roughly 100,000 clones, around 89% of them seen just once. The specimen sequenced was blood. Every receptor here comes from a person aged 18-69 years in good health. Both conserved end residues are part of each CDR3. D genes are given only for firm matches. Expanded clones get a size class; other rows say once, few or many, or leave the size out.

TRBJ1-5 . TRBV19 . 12 TGTGCCAGTAGTTATGACCGAGGGCCCCAGCATTTT CASSYDRGPQHF
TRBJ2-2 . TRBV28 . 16 TGTGCCAGCAGTCCAAGACCGAATCGGGTGACCGGGGAGCTGTTTTTT CASSPRPNRVTGELFF
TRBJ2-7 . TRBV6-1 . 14 TGTGCCAGCAGTGAAATGTCAGGGTACTACGAGCAGTACTTC CASSEMSGYYEQYF
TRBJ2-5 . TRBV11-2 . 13 TGTGCCAGCAGCTTTAAAGGGGAGAGTACCCAGTACTTC CASSFKGESTQYF
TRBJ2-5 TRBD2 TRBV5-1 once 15 TGCGCCAGCAGCTTGGCTGGCCGGGAGGGAGAGACCCAGTACTTC CASSLAGREGETQYF
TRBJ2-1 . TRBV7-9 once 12 TGTGCCAGCAGCTTAAAAGGGCATGAGCAGTTCTTC CASSLKGHEQFF
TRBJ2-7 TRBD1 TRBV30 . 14 TGTGCCTGGATGACCGGGACAGGGGCCCACGAGCAGTACTTC CAWMTGTGAHEQYF
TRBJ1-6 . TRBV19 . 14 TGTGCCAGTAAAATACAGAGGGCTAATTCACCCCTCCACTTT CASKIQRANSPLHF
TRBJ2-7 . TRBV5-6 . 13 TGTGCCAGCAGCTGGATGAAGGGGACCCAGCAGTACTTC CASSWMKGTQQYF
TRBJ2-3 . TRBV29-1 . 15 TGCAGCGTTGGAAGTCCTCGAACTCACACAGATACGCAGTATTTT CSVGSPRTHTDTQYF
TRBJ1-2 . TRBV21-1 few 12 TGTGCCAGCAGCACACGGGGTGATGGCTACACCTTC CASSTRGDGYTF
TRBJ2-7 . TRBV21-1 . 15 TGTGCCAGTTTTTCGGGACTAGCGGGATACTACGAGCAGTACTTC CASFSGLAGYYEQYF
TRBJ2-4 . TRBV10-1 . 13 TGCGCCAGCAGTGAGTCGGGTAGCCTCATTCAGTACTTC CASSESGSLIQYF
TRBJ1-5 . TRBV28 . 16 TGTGCCAGCGGCTCCGGACCGGGACAAAGGGTGGAACCCCAGCATTTT CASGSGPGQRVEPQHF
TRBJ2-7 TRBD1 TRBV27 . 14 TGTGCCAGCAGTTTATTACAGGGGGCCGGCGAGCAGTACTTC CASSLLQGAGEQYF
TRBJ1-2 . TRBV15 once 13 TGTGCCACCAGCAGAGATCTGCAAGGCCGCTACACCTTC CATSRDLQGRYTF
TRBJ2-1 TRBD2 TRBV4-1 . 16 TGCGCCAGCAGCCCCTTTACTAGCGGTGTCGGAGAGGAGCAGTTCTTC CASSPFTSGVGEEQFF
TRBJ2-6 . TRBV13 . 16 TGTGCCAGCGGGATTTCGCGAACCTATGGGGCCAACGTCCTGACTTTC CASGISRTYGANVLTF
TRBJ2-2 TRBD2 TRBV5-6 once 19 TGTGCCAGCAGCAAACGAACTAGCGGGAGGAAATCGAACACCGGGGAGCTGTTTTTT CASSKRTSGRKSNTGELFF
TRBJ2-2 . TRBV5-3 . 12 TGTGCCAGAAGCTTGGTAGCCGGGGAGCTGTTTTTT CARSLVAGELFF
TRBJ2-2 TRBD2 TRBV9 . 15 TGTGCCAGCGCAGTTACTGGGACTAGTTCCGGGGAGCTGTTTTTT CASAVTGTSSGELFF
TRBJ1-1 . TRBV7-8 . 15 TGTGCCAGCAGCTTAGTTCGTACCGGGAACACTGAAGCTTTCTTT CASSLVRTGNTEAFF
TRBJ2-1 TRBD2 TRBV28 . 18 TGTGCCAGCAGTCCACGGACTAGCGGAGCCGTAACACACAATGAGCAGTTCTTC CASSPRTSGAVTHNEQFF
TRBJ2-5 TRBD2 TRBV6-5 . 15 TGTGCCAGCAGTTACTCCCCGGGACTAAAAGAGACCCAGTACTTC CASSYSPGLKETQYF
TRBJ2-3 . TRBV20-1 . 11 TGCAGTGCTAGTTTTCCGGATACGCAGTATTTT CSASFPDTQYF
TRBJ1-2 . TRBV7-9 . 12 TGTGCCAGCAGCTCCCCTAACTATGGCTACACCTTC CASSSPNYGYTF
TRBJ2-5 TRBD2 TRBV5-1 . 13 TGCGCCAGCAGGGGGACTATCACGGAGACCCAGTACTTC CASRGTITETQYF
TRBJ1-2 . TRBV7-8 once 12 TGTGCCAGCAGTAGGACAGACTATGGCTACACCTTC CASSRTDYGYTF
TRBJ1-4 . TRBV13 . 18 TGTGCCAGCAGCTTAATGGGAGGATTCGATGCAACTAATGAAAAACTGTTTTTT CASSLMGGFDATNEKLFF
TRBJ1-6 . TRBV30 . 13 TGTGCCTGGAGTTTACAGGTGGACTCACCCCTCCACTTT CAWSLQVDSPLHF
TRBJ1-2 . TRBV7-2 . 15 TGTGCCAGCAGCATTACCGGGACACCGAACTATGGCTACACCTTC CASSITGTPNYGYTF
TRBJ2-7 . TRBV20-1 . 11 TGCAGTGCTAGACCCGGGTACGAGCAGTACTTC CSARPGYEQYF
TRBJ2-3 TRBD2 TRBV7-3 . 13 TGTGCCAGCGGGACTAGCGGCACAGATACGCAGTATTTT CASGTSGTDTQYF
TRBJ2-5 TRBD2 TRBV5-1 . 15 TGCGCCAGCAACCCCTTGGGCGGGAGTAGAGAGACCCAGTACTTC CASNPLGGSRETQYF
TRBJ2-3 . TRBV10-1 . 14 TGCGCCAGCAGTGAGGCTTCGGGGTTCGATACGCAGTATTTT CASSEASGFDTQYF
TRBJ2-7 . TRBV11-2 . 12 TGTGCCAGCAGCTTACAGGGGTACGAGCAGTACTTC CASSLQGYEQYF
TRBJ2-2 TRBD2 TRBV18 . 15 TGTGCCAGCTCACCTGGAGCGGGAGGAGTCGGGGAGCTGTTTTTT CASSPGAGGVGELFF
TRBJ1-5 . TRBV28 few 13 TGTGCCAGCAGTTTAACGGCAAATCAGCCCCAGCATTTT CASSLTANQPQHF
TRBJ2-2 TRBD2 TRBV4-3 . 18 TGCGCCAGCAGCCAAGCCCTAATTGGCGGGGGGTCCGCCGGGGAGCTGTTTTTT CASSQALIGGGSAGELFF
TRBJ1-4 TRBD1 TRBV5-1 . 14 TGCGCCAGCAGCTTTCAGGGGGCGGCTGAAAAACTGTTTTTT CASSFQGAAEKLFF
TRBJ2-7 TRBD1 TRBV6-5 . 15 TGTGCCAGCAGAGCCCCGGGACAGGGTTCCTACGAGCAGTACTTC CASRAPGQGSYEQYF
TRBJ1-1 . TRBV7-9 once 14 TGTGCCAGCAGCGAAACACGAGGGCGGGATGAAGCTTTCTTT CASSETRGRDEAFF
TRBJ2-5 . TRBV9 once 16 TGTGCCAGCAGCGGATCCGGGACCGTTGGAGTTGAGACCCAGTACTTC CASSGSGTVGVETQYF
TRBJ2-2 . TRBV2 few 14 TGTGCCAGCAGGGAGGGACAGTACACCGGGGAGCTGTTTTTT CASREGQYTGELFF
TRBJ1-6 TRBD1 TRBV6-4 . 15 TGTGCCAGCAGCGGACAGGGGGTCTATAATTCACCCCTCCACTTT CASSGQGVYNSPLHF
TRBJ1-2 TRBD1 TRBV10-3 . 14 TGTGCCGGGAGCTCCGGGACAGTCATATATGGCTACACCTTC CAGSSGTVIYGYTF
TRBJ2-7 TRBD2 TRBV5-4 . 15 TGTGCCAGCAGCAGGGGAGCGGGAGGGAACTACGAGCAGTACTTC CASSRGAGGNYEQYF
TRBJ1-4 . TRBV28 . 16 TGTGCCAGCAGCCGAGCCTCGGGGGCCAGCAATGAAAAACTGTTTTTT CASSRASGASNEKLFF
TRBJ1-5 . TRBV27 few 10 TGTGCCAGCGAAAATCAGCCCCAGCATTTT CASENQPQHF
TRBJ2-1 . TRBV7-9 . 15 TGTGCCACCTCCGTGTACTCTAACTCCTACAATGAGCAGTTCTTC CATSVYSNSYNEQFF
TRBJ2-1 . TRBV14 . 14 TGTGCCAGCAGCCAAGCAGGGATCAACAATGAGCAGTTCTTC CASSQAGINNEQFF
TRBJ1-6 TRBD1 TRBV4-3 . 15 TGCGCCAGCAGCCAAGAGGGACAGCCTAATTCACCCCTCCACTTT CASSQEGQPNSPLHF
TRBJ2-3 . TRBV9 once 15 TGTGCCAGCAGCGTAGTATACGGGGGCCGTGATACGCAGTATTTT CASSVVYGGRDTQYF